This TCR beta chain was recovered during a study of blood T cell repertoires in COVID-19. For the study at large: Samples representing acute and convalescent COVID-19 were sourced from the United States, Italy and Spain.

Donors were grouped by their self-reported clinical history. As handled by the study authors: Reference gene primer amplification gave nucleated cell count estimates. The protocol was immunoSEQ multiplex PCR, while the TCRdb copy is restricted to in-frame clones and leaves out a portion. V, J and clone size were drawn from that table, and D and trimming were deduced from the DNA. The sample lists about 250,000 clones; 85% to 90% were seen once. This CDR3 is built from 19 residues. Trimming at V came to 4 bases and at J to 1 base, leaving 10 bases not matched to a gene. Germline V gives CDR1 SGHDN, CDR2 FVKESK.

J is TRBJ2-6 and V is TRBV14, with 10 bases that match TRBD1. Sequencing was carried out using PBMCs or T cells enriched from blood (not recorded which). The TCR was taken from a man aged 35 to 55 who had recovered from COVID-19. DNA of the CDR3: TGTGCCAGCAGCCCGGAGTTTGGGGACAGGGGTTCTGGGGCCAACGTCCTGACTTTC. Protein: CASSPEFGDRGSGANVLTF.